The 27 T cell receptor beta chains listed next were all sequenced from one sample in a study of regulatory T cells in long-lasting Graves disease (dated by TCRdb to about 2021). The time point label of this sample denotes: newly diagnosed GD, antithyroid drugs for less than 3 months. RNA was extracted from PBMCs in TRIzol for both TCR sequencing and RNA sequencing. Preparation of the library involved multiplex PCR. Sequencing was performed on an Illumina HiSeq 4000. CDR3 regions were amplified by Arm-PCR with iRepertoire HTBI primers to construct TCR beta libraries. In-frame beta chains were kept once TCRdb had trimmed the public reads at Q25 with fastp and called clones with MiXCR. Merged by CDR3 protein, the rows form single entries marked with the most common genes and DNA. The sample data list around 460,000 distinct CDR3 sequences, and 11% to 15% of these were observed just once. In total, the top ten clones hold roughly 15% of the sample.

These data are also associated with another study on T cells in Graves' hyperthyroidism and ophthalmopathy.

Here the sequenced sample was peripheral blood mononuclear cells (PBMCs), taken at new diagnosis, from a patient treated with antithyroid drugs. These receptors all stem from a woman aged 45-59 years with Graves disease. Donor details come from another sample of the same person, matched by shared clones.

This clonotype has more than one count but fewer than ten. The chain is built from TRBV27 and TRBJ2-2, with 11 bases that match TRBD2. Losses at the gene ends were 7 bases for V and 7 bases for J; bases not matched to a gene: 8. CDR1 is MNHEY and CDR2 is SMNVEV in the germline V gene (reference sequence). CDR3 size: 15 residues. CDR3 amino acids: CASTMGLAAGGELFF. The DNA of the CDR3 is TGTGCCAGCACCATGGGACTAGCGGCTGGCGGGGAGCTGTTTTTT.

This clonotype was observed many times. The genes are TRBV2 and TRBJ2-7, with 8 positions matching TRBD1. V trimming: 3 bases; J trimming: 7 bases; junction bases outside the gene matches: 8. The CDR3 consists of 14 residues. Germline V gives CDR1 SNHLY, CDR2 FYNNEI. The CDR3 sequence is CASSEVDRDREQYF. DNA for the CDR3: TGTGCCAGCAGTGAGGTGGACAGGGATCGGGAGCAGTACTTC.

This clonotype came up many times. The chain recombines TRBV27 with TRBJ2-1; tentative D call: TRBD1 (6 bases). The germline V gene has CDR1 MNHEY and CDR2 SMNVEV (reference sequence). Trimming cost V 5 bases and J 3 bases, with 17 bases left between them. The CDR3 covers 16 residues. The CDR3 region is CASSPNRVGGYNEQFF. CDR3 sequence (DNA): TGTGCCAGCAGTCCCAACAGGGTAGGGGGCTACAATGAGCAGTTCTTC.

The sample holds many counts of this clonotype. This chain links TRBV3-1 with TRBJ2-3; D gene unclear. Germline V lookup: CDR1 LGHDT, CDR2 YNNKEL (reference sequence). V was shortened by 3 bases and J by 2 bases, with 3 bases between the two germline ends. The CDR3 sequence is 12 residues long. In nucleotides, the CDR3 is TGTGCCAGCAGCCAGGACACAGATACGCAGTATTTT. This sequence encodes CASSQDTDTQYF.

This clonotype came up many times. The J gene is TRBJ2-7, the V gene TRBV28; TRBD1 or TRBD2 may be the D gene (7 bases each). The V gene lost 10 bases and the J gene lost 3 bases, with 16 bases spanning the gap. The CDR3 sequence is 13 residues long. Germline V gene lookup returns CDR1 MDHEN and CDR2 SYDVKM. The DNA for the CDR3 is TGTGCCACTAACAGGGGAGGGCTCTACGAGCAGTACTTC. It codes for CATNRGGLYEQYF. The full variable domain, rest sourced from reference TRBV28 and TRBJ2-7, is DVKVTQSSRYLVKRTGEKVFLECVQDMDHENMFWYRQDPGLGLRLIYFSYDVKMKEKGDIPEGYSVSREKKERFSLILESASTNQTSMYLCATNRGGLYEQYFGPGTRLTVT.

This clonotype was found many times. The chain links TRBV7-2 to TRBJ2-3; the match to TRBD2 covers 8 bases. The germline V gene encodes CDR1 SGHTA and CDR2 FQGNSA. Trimming took 2 bases from V and 3 from J; bases not matched to a gene: 10. This CDR3 comprises 17 residues. CDR3 loop: CASSLILVGRVTDTQYF. DNA of the CDR3: TGTGCCAGCAGCTTAATTTTGGTCGGGAGGGTGACAGATACGCAGTATTTT.

The J gene is TRBJ2-3, the V gene TRBV10-3; D is perhaps TRBD2 (6 bases). Germline CDR1 reads ENHRY; CDR2 reads SYGVKD. The CDR3 contains 19 residues. Trimming removed 3 bases at V and 5 bases at J, with 27 bases between. This chain's CDR3 is CAISEEPRGGGGSIDTQYF. In DNA form, the CDR3 reads TGTGCCATCAGTGAAGAACCCCGTGGGGGAGGAGGGAGTATAGATACGCAGTATTTT.

V gene TRBV4-2 combines with J gene TRBJ1-1; D not resolved. The CDR3 runs 14 residues. V lost 5 bases to trimming and J lost 4 bases, with 14 bases between them. Germline CDR1 and CDR2: LGHNA and YNFKEQ. CDR3 in amino acids: CASSDRDTSTEAFF. CDR3 DNA sequence: TGTGCCAGCAGCGACCGAGACACCAGCACTGAAGCTTTCTTT.

This clonotype was picked up many times. The chain employs TRBV5-4 and TRBJ1-1; the D is unclear. V was cut by 7 bases and J by 3 bases, with 10 bases left in between. The germline gives CDR1 SGHNT, CDR2 YYREEE (reference sequence). This CDR3 is built from 12 residues. In nucleotides, the CDR3 is TGTGCCAGCTCTCTGAGCTACACTGAAGCTTTCTTT. Amino acids: CASSLSYTEAFF.

The table lists this clonotype with many counts. Compared with germline, one end of the junction differs, possibly owing to a read error. The chain uses TRBV28 and TRBJ1-2; D gene ambiguous. Germline CDR1 is MDHEN and CDR2 is SYDVKM. The CDR3 extends over 12 amino acids. This CDR3 reads CASRDASGKIIF. CDR3 DNA: TGTGCCAGCAGAGACGCCTCCGGGAAGATAATCTTC.

The table lists this clonotype with many counts. This chain connects TRBV6-1 to TRBJ2-2, with D possibly being TRBD1 (6 bases). CDR1 and CDR2 from the germline V gene are MNHNS and SASEGT. The ends were cut back, 1 base at V and 0 bases at J, with 9 bases in the middle. The CDR3 is 16 amino acids. In nucleotides, the CDR3 is TGTGCCAGCAGTGAAGGCAGGGGCGCGAACACCGGGGAGCTGTTTTTT. It yields the protein CASSEGRGANTGELFF.

This clonotype was recorded a few times. The junction shows a germline mismatch at one end, possibly a read error. The genes are TRBV5-1 and TRBJ1-6; the D is unclear. Germline V CDR1 and CDR2: SGHRS, YFSETQ. The CDR3 sequence is 14 residues long. CDR3 sequence reads: CASSTDSNNSPLHF. Here the CDR3 DNA reads TGCGCCAGCAGCACTGACTCCAATAATTCACCCCTCCACTTT.

The sample holds many counts of this clonotype. The chain carries TRBV28 and TRBJ2-7, with 7 bases matching TRBD1. Germline V lookup: CDR1 MDHEN, CDR2 SYDVKM. After removal of 6 bases from V and 3 bases from J, the junction contained 8 bases not matched to a gene. This CDR3 region has 14 residues. The CDR3 sequence: CASSPGGPRYEQYF. CDR3 bases: TGTGCCAGCAGCCCAGGGGGTCCTCGCTACGAGCAGTACTTC.

In this sample, this clonotype turned up many times. The V gene is TRBV28, the J gene TRBJ2-7, with D maybe TRBD2 (6 bases). Per the germline V gene, CDR1 is MDHEN and CDR2 is SYDVKM. V was cut by 7 bases and J by 0 bases, with 16 bases left in between. The CDR3 sequence is 15 residues long. The CDR3 bases are TGTGCCAGCACCACCGCTTGGGGGGACTCCTACGAGCAGTACTTC. Its translation: CASTTAWGDSYEQYF.

The V and J genes are TRBV30 and TRBJ2-7, with a tentative D call TRBD2 (7 bases). The CDR3 has 14 amino acids. From germline, CDR1 is GTSNPN and CDR2 SVGIG (reference sequence). V gave up 0 bases and J gave up 4 bases, with 13 bases separating them. The CDR3 bases are TGTGCCTGGAGTGTACTCGGGGGGCGGTACGAGCAGTACTTC. It codes for CAWSVLGGRYEQYF.

This clonotype was counted at least ten times. The V and J genes are TRBV28 and TRBJ1-1; unclear D gene. The CDR3 covers 11 residues. V lost 2 bases and J 3 bases, leaving 1 base between the germline ends. Germline V gene lookup returns CDR1 MDHEN and CDR2 SYDVKM. The CDR3 protein is CASSLHTEAFF. Here the CDR3 DNA reads TGTGCCAGCAGTTTACACACTGAAGCTTTCTTT.

This clonotype was seen at least ten times. The rearrangement uses TRBV2 and TRBJ1-2; no clear D. V was trimmed by 8 bases and J by 1 base, leaving 11 bases between them. The CDR3 extends over 13 amino acids. The V gene's germline CDR1 is SNHLY and CDR2 FYNNEI. The CDR3 nucleotides read TGTGCCAGCCTTAAGGATGGTAACTATGGCTACACCTTC. It specifies CASLKDGNYGYTF.

Ten or more counts support this clonotype. The chain employs TRBV5-1 and TRBJ1-1, with 8 bases that match TRBD1. V shed 3 bases, J shed 1 base, and the junction held 8 bases outside the gene matches. Germline assignment: CDR1 SGHRS and CDR2 YFSETQ. The CDR3 contains 16 residues. The CDR3 protein is CASSYPGGLPNTEAFF. The CDR3 DNA follows: TGCGCCAGCAGCTACCCAGGGGGCCTGCCGAACACTGAAGCTTTCTTT. The complete variable domain, with remaining parts taken from reference TRBV5-1 and TRBJ1-1, reads KAGVTQTPRYLIKTRGQQVTLSCSPISGHRSVSWYQQTPGQGLQFLFEYFSETQRNKGNFPGRFSGRQFSNSRSEMNVSTLELGDSALYLCASSYPGGLPNTEAFFGQGTRLTVV.

The chain employs TRBV19 and TRBJ2-2; either TRBD1 or TRBD2 may fit D (5 bases each). V was shortened by 4 bases and J by 0 bases, with 15 bases between the two germline ends. The germline V gene has CDR1 LNHDA and CDR2 SQIVND (reference sequence). The CDR3 contains 17 residues. CDR3 sequence: CASSKGIGAANTGELFF. The CDR3 DNA follows: TGTGCCAGTAGTAAAGGGATCGGGGCCGCGAACACCGGGGAGCTGTTTTTT.

The CDR3 sequence is CASSGGPLAGEEAGETQYF. DNA for the CDR3: TGTGCCAGCAGCGGCGGCCCCCTAGCGGGAGAAGAAGCGGGAGAGACCCAGTACTTC. V and J are TRBV9 and TRBJ2-5; 10 nucleotides agree with TRBD2. CDR1 is SGDLS, CDR2 YYNGEE, per germline. With 3 bases clipped from V and 4 bases from J, the junction kept 18 bases outside the gene matches. The CDR3 is 19 amino acids.

This clonotype was picked up many times. This chain connects TRBV18 to TRBJ2-3, with D perhaps assigned TRBD1 or TRBD2 (5 bases each). Germline loops: CDR1 KGHSH, CDR2 LQKENI. The CDR3 is made up of 14 amino acids. V lost 1 base to trimming and J lost 4 bases, with 9 bases between them. The CDR3 reads CASSPLRDPDTQYF. CDR3 bases: TGTGCCAGCTCACCACTAAGGGACCCAGATACGCAGTATTTT.

This clonotype appeared a few times. V gene TRBV7-2 combines with J gene TRBJ2-1; TRBD2 agrees at 10 bases. V lost 2 bases to trimming and J lost 0 bases; unmatched junction nucleotides: 7. CDR3 length: 18 amino acids. Per the germline V gene, CDR1 is SGHTA and CDR2 is FQGNSA. CDR3 sequence reads: CASSLQASGSSSYNEQFF. The CDR3 DNA sequence: TGTGCCAGCAGCTTACAGGCTAGCGGGAGCAGCTCCTACAATGAGCAGTTCTTC.

In this sample, this clonotype turned up many times. V usage is TRBV6-1 and J usage is TRBJ1-2; a possible D gene is TRBD1 (5 bases). Germline V gene lookup returns CDR1 MNHNS and CDR2 SASEGT. The CDR3 is made up of 14 amino acids. With 7 bases removed from V and 4 bases from J, the gap between germline ends came to 16 bases. CDR3 bases: TGTGCCAGCAACTTCGCCAGGGACGGCTATGGCTACACCTTC. It codes for CASNFARDGYGYTF.

The chain uses TRBV2 and TRBJ2-4; D is tentatively TRBD1 or TRBD2 (5 bases each). The CDR3 has 13 residues. The V gene's germline CDR1 is SNHLY and CDR2 FYNNEI. Trimming left V 5 bases short and J 6 bases short, with 11 bases between. CDR3 DNA: TGTGCCAGCAGTCCAGGGAGTGGAAACATTCAGTACTTC. It is translated as CASSPGSGNIQYF. The full variable domain, completed using reference TRBV2 and TRBJ2-4, is EPEVTQTPSHQVTQMGQEVILRCVPISNHLYFYWYRQILGQKVEFLVSFYNNEISEKSEIFDDQFSVERPDGSNFTLKIRSTKLEDSAMYFCASSPGSGNIQYFGAGTRLSVL.

J is TRBJ2-7 and V is TRBV4-2, with D possibly TRBD2 on 6 matching bases. V lost 3 bases, J lost 5 bases, and 14 bases lay in between. Germline V gives CDR1 LGHNA, CDR2 YNFKEQ. This CDR3 spans 14 amino acids. The CDR3 protein is CASSQWDSSNEQYF. CDR3 DNA sequence: TGTGCCAGCAGCCAGTGGGACTCCTCGAACGAGCAGTACTTC.

Notes on this clonotype: A read error may be the cause here, since a much bigger clone is one base away. V and J are TRBV12-3 or TRBV12-4 and TRBJ2-5; 7 bases map to TRBD2. The CDR3 has 14 residues. After removal of 8 bases from V and 1 base from J, the junction contained 7 bases not matched to a gene. The CDR3 loop reads CASSAAGFQETQYF. The CDR3 region has the DNA TGTGCCAGCTCCGCAGCGGGGTTCCAAGAGACCCAGTACTTC.

There are a few counts of this clonotype. V and J are TRBV6-1 and TRBJ2-2; D may be TRBD1 (6 bases). The CDR3 is 14 amino acids. Germline V CDR1 and CDR2: MNHNS, SASEGT. V was pared by 6 bases and J by 6 bases, with 14 bases between. CDR3 protein: CASRGGGDAGELFF. The CDR3 bases are TGTGCCAGCAGAGGGGGTGGGGACGCCGGGGAGCTGTTTTTT.